Below, 28 T cell receptor beta chains from the same sample are listed, as sequenced in a study of shared clonotypes between healthy human individuals (dated by TCRdb to 2020 to 2021). Library generation was performed with the immunoSEQ multiplex PCR assay. TCRdb mirrors the immuneACCESS table, restricted to in-frame sequences. Some clones are absent from its copies; in checked studies, under half trace to an unresolved V gene, and the reason for the others is unknown. The sample records about half a million clones, 79% of which are singletons. Clones ranked in the top ten supply about 12% of the sample. Sequencing input: PBMCs. All receptors derive from a woman aged 40 to 50 in good health. Some clones in this sample may be carry-over from other donors' samples.

This chain uses TRBV15 with TRBJ2-7; D might be TRBD1 or TRBD2, each matching 5 bases. From germline, CDR1 is LNHNV and CDR2 YYDKDF (reference sequence). The CDR3 is made up of 15 amino acids. With 6 bases removed from V and 7 bases from J, the gap between germline ends came to 22 bases. CDR3 sequence reads: CATSTPLGETREQYF. The CDR3 DNA follows: TGTGCCACCAGTACCCCCCTGGGGGAGACTCGGGAGCAGTACTTC. The whole variable domain, remainder taken from reference TRBV15 and TRBJ2-7, is DAMVIQNPRYQVTQFGKPVTLSCSQTLNHNVMYWYQQKSSQAPKLLFHYYDKDFNNEADTPDNFQSRRPNTSFCFLDIRSPGLGDTAMYLCATSTPLGETREQYFGPGTRLTVT.

The chain uses TRBV11-2 and TRBJ1-6; no clear D. Germline values: CDR1 SGHAT, CDR2 FQNNGV. V dropped 0 bases and J dropped 5 bases, with 8 bases sitting between them. This CDR3 is 15 amino acids long. CDR3 sequence reads: CASSLDRGNNSPLHF. The CDR3 DNA reads TGTGCCAGCAGCTTAGATCGAGGAAATAATTCACCCCTCCACTTT. Supplemented by reference TRBV11-2 and TRBJ1-6, the full variable domain reads EAGVAQSPRYKIIEKRQSVAFWCNPISGHATLYWYQQILGQGPKLLIQFQNNGVVDDSQLPKDRFSAERLKGVDSTLKIQPAKLEDSAVYLCASSLDRGNNSPLHFGNGTRLTVT.

This clone was observed a single time. The CDR3 bases are TGCGCCAGCAGCCAAAGACAGGGGGCGAATAGCAATCAGCCCCAGCATTTT. Its protein is CASSQRQGANSNQPQHF. The chain is built from TRBV4-1 and TRBJ1-5, with 10 bases matching TRBD1. The CDR3 spans 17 residues. Germline V gene data show CDR1 as MGHRA and CDR2 as YSYEKL. Trimming cost V 2 bases and J 0 bases; bases outside gene matches: 4.

The V gene is TRBV7-9, the J gene TRBJ2-1, with D maybe TRBD2 (5 bases). Germline CDR1 reads SEHNR; CDR2 reads FQNEAQ (reference sequence). V lost 1 base, J lost 0 bases, and 16 bases lay in between. The CDR3 covers 18 residues. The CDR3 reads CASSLVRVAESSYNEQFF. CDR3 sequence (DNA): TGTGCCAGCAGCTTAGTGAGGGTGGCTGAGAGCTCCTACAATGAGCAGTTCTTC. The variable domain in full, completed from reference TRBV7-9 and TRBJ2-1, reads DTGVSQNPRHKITKRGQNVTFRCDPISEHNRLYWYRQTLGQGPEFLTYFQNEAQLEKSRLLSDRFSAERPKGSFSTLEIQRTEQGDSAMYLCASSLVRVAESSYNEQFFGPGTRLTVL.

The chain has TRBV13 and TRBJ2-1; 8 bases line up with TRBD2. CDR1 is PRHDT, CDR2 FYEKMQ, per germline (reference sequence). V shed 5 bases and J 0 bases; nucleotides not matched to a gene: 3. This CDR3 has 15 amino acids. The CDR3 loop is CASSMSGSSYNEQFF. For the CDR3, the DNA is TGTGCCAGCAGCATGAGCGGGAGCTCCTACAATGAGCAGTTCTTC.

V usage is TRBV6-4 and J usage is TRBJ2-2, with 7 bases aligning to TRBD2. Trimming at V came to 4 bases and at J to 8 bases, leaving 7 bases not matched to a gene. Germline V gene lookup returns CDR1 MRHNA and CDR2 SNTAGT. The CDR3 covers 14 residues. The CDR3 sequence: CASSALADWGELFF. Written as DNA, the CDR3 is TGTGCCAGCAGTGCCCTAGCGGATTGGGGGGAGCTGTTTTTT.

The gene calls are TRBV6-1 and TRBJ2-6, with 9 bases aligning to TRBD1. This CDR3 comprises 17 residues. Trimming took 1 base from V and 2 from J; bases not matched to a gene: 3. The germline CDR1 and CDR2 sequences are MNHNS and SASEGT. The CDR3: CASSEDRGRAGANVLTF. The DNA for the CDR3 is TGTGCCAGCAGTGAAGACAGGGGGCGGGCTGGGGCCAACGTCCTGACTTTC.

The CDR3 region has the DNA TGTGCCAGCAGCCCCGGACTGGCCACAGATACGCAGTATTTT. It translates to CASSPGLATDTQYF. The V call is TRBV7-2, the J call TRBJ2-3; TRBD2 might be the D (5 bases). V lost 5 bases and J lost 2, with 11 bases in between. The CDR3 is 14 residues long. Germline-derived CDR1 and CDR2 are SGHTA and FQGNSA.

This chain connects TRBV30 to TRBJ1-4; 7 positions match TRBD1. J was trimmed by 8 bases and V by 0 bases; bases with no gene match: 3. Per germline, CDR1 GTSNPN and CDR2 SVGIG (reference sequence). This CDR3 comprises 13 residues. The CDR3 is CAWSVGTVEKLFF. The DNA for the CDR3 is TGTGCCTGGAGTGTAGGGACAGTCGAAAAACTGTTTTTT.

DNA of the CDR3: TGTGCCAGCAGTAAAGGACAGGGGTTGAGCAATCAGCCCCAGCATTTT. Protein: CASSKGQGLSNQPQHF. This chain joins TRBV27 and TRBJ1-5, with 9 bases fitting TRBD1. Germline V gives CDR1 MNHEY, CDR2 SMNVEV (reference sequence). The CDR3 contains 16 residues. With 5 bases clipped from V and 1 base from J, the junction kept 6 bases outside the gene matches.

The chain has TRBV5-5 and TRBJ2-7; 8 bases line up with TRBD2. The V and J ends lost 2 bases and 12 bases, in that order; junction bases with no gene match: 10. Germline V gives CDR1 SGHKS, CDR2 YYEKEE (reference sequence). This CDR3 is built from 13 residues. CDR3 sequence: CASSFASGRTWYF. CDR3 DNA: TGTGCCAGCAGCTTCGCCAGCGGGAGAACTTGGTACTTC.

The count of this clone is one. This chain connects TRBV7-2 to TRBJ1-2; the D gene is possibly TRBD1 (6 bases). The CDR3 consists of 13 residues. Germline V gene lookup returns CDR1 SGHTA and CDR2 FQGNSA. V was trimmed by 2 bases and J by 3 bases, leaving 7 bases between them. The CDR3 reads CASSLRGDYGYTF. The CDR3, as DNA: TGTGCCAGCAGCTTAAGGGGGGACTATGGCTACACCTTC.

The rearrangement uses TRBV7-2 and TRBJ2-3; the D call may be TRBD1 or TRBD2 (5 bases each). The ends were cut back, 3 bases at V and 4 bases at J, with 8 bases in the middle. The CDR3 runs to 13 residues. Germline V gene sequence: CDR1 SGHTA, CDR2 FQGNSA. The CDR3 here is CASSFGTADTQYF. The CDR3 DNA sequence: TGTGCCAGCAGCTTCGGGACCGCAGATACGCAGTATTTT.

V usage is TRBV7-2 and J usage is TRBJ2-1, with D perhaps being TRBD1 or TRBD2 (7 bases each). The CDR3 is made up of 15 amino acids. Per germline, CDR1 SGHTA and CDR2 FQGNSA. The V gene lost 2 bases and the J gene lost 7 bases, with 15 bases spanning the gap. CDR3 sequence reads: CASSLQGGTANEQFF. The CDR3 nucleotides are TGTGCCAGCAGCTTACAGGGGGGGACGGCGAATGAGCAGTTCTTC.

There are a few counts of this clone. CDR3 nucleotides: TGTGCCAGCTCACCGGCGAGCCCCTACGAGCAGTACTTC. Translation: CASSPASPYEQYF. The chain carries TRBV18 and TRBJ2-7; D not certain. This CDR3 has 13 residues. Germline-derived CDR1 and CDR2 are KGHSH and LQKENI. Trimming cost V 3 bases and J 2 bases, with 8 bases left between them.

CDR3 sequence reads: CASSLTYTDTQYF. The CDR3 DNA sequence: TGCGCCAGCAGCTTGACTTACACAGATACGCAGTATTTT. This chain uses TRBV5-1 with TRBJ2-3; no reliable D call. The CDR3 extends over 13 amino acids. CDR1 and CDR2 (germline): SGHRS, YFSETQ. Trimming left V 1 base short and J 2 bases short, with 5 bases between.

This chain joins TRBV19 and TRBJ2-7, with a weak D call TRBD2 (5 bases). The V gene lost 5 bases and the J gene lost 7 bases, with 18 bases spanning the gap. Germline CDR1 LNHDA, CDR2 SQIVND (reference sequence). The CDR3 is 14 amino acids. The CDR3 loop is CASSVPGFSGEQYF. CDR3 sequence (DNA): TGTGCCAGTAGTGTCCCGGGGTTTTCGGGAGAGCAGTACTTC. Filled out from reference TRBV19 and TRBJ2-7, the complete variable domain reads DGGITQSPKYLFRKEGQNVTLSCEQNLNHDAMYWYRQDPGQGLRLIYYSQIVNDFQKGDIAEGYSVSREKKESFPLTVTSAQKNPTAFYLCASSVPGFSGEQYFGPGTRLTVT.

This clone was detected many times. The chain employs TRBV30 and TRBJ1-1; no definite D call. The germline gives CDR1 GTSNPN, CDR2 SVGIG (reference sequence). With 0 bases removed from V and 5 bases from J, the gap between germline ends came to 10 bases. The CDR3 spans 13 residues. CDR3 in DNA: TGTGCCTGGAGTGTAGTACTAGGAACTGAAGCTTTCTTT. Its protein is CAWSVVLGTEAFF. Full variable domain (outside the CDR3, taken from reference TRBV30 and TRBJ1-1): SQTIHQWPATLVQPVGSPLSLECTVEGTSNPNLYWYRQAAGRGLQLLFYSVGIGQISSEVPQNLSASRPQDRQFILSSKKLLLSDSGFYLCAWSVVLGTEAFFGQGTRLTVV.

This clone came up once. The V call is TRBV9, the J call TRBJ2-5; 9 positions match TRBD2. Germline assignment: CDR1 SGDLS and CDR2 YYNGEE. V dropped 0 bases and J dropped 4; count of bases not matched to a gene: 4. The CDR3 length is 15 residues. Here the CDR3 reads CASSVGLAGRETQYF. CDR3 in DNA: TGTGCCAGCAGCGTAGGGCTAGCGGGAAGAGAGACCCAGTACTTC.

The V call is TRBV14, the J call TRBJ2-7; the D gene is possibly TRBD2 (5 bases). This CDR3 region has 14 residues. The germline V gene has CDR1 SGHDN and CDR2 FVKESK. The ends were cut back, 4 bases at V and 0 bases at J, with 10 bases in the middle. The CDR3 DNA reads as TGTGCCAGCAGCCCACGGGGAATCTCCTACGAGCAGTACTTC. It codes for CASSPRGISYEQYF.

For this clone: The sample holds other DNA sequences that translate to the same CDR3. The rearrangement uses TRBV2 and TRBJ2-5; the D gene is possibly TRBD1 (6 bases). Germline lookup yields CDR1 SNHLY and CDR2 FYNNEI. The CDR3 length is 14 residues. Between the trimmed V and J ends, which lost 6 bases and 0 bases, there was a span of 11 bases. The CDR3 region is CASSADRYQETQYF. The CDR3 nucleotides read TGTGCCAGCAGCGCAGACAGGTACCAAGAGACCCAGTACTTC.

The V call is TRBV4-1, the J call TRBJ2-7; tentatively, D is TRBD2 (5 bases). This CDR3 contains 15 residues. Trimming shortened V by 8 bases and J by 1 base, and 18 bases separated the two germline ends. Germline-derived CDR1 and CDR2 are MGHRA and YSYEKL. In nucleotides, the CDR3 is TGCGCCAGCGGCCCGGGCCTAGCAGATTCCTACGAGCAGTACTTC. It translates to CASGPGLADSYEQYF.

The V call is TRBV20-1, the J call TRBJ1-4; D is unresolved. Trimming took 4 bases from V and 4 from J, leaving 4 bases between them. The germline V gene has CDR1 DFQATT and CDR2 SNEGSKA (reference sequence). This CDR3 is built from 11 residues. CDR3 protein: CSANVNEKLFF. CDR3 DNA sequence: TGCAGTGCTAACGTTAATGAAAAACTGTTTTTT.

CDR3 DNA: TGTGCCAGCACCCAGGGTTGGAACACTGAAGCTTTCTTT. Translating it yields CASTQGWNTEAFF. The genes are TRBV27 and TRBJ1-1; a possible D gene is TRBD1 (5 bases). V shed 7 bases and J shed 1 base, with 10 bases lying between them. The germline CDR1 and CDR2 sequences are MNHEY and SMNVEV (reference sequence). CDR3 size: 13 residues.

J is TRBJ2-1 and V is TRBV9; no definite D call. The V gene's germline CDR1 is SGDLS and CDR2 YYNGEE. This CDR3 spans 15 amino acids. V was cut by 0 bases and J by 1 base, with 8 bases left in between. In DNA form, the CDR3 reads TGTGCCAGCAGCGTAGCTACCTCGTCCTACAATGAGCAGTTCTTC. This encodes CASSVATSSYNEQFF.

The rearrangement uses TRBV6-6 and TRBJ2-5, with 8 bases matching TRBD1. Germline V lookup: CDR1 MNHNY, CDR2 SVGAGI (reference sequence). V lost 6 bases, J lost 4 bases, and 4 bases stayed unmatched. This CDR3 is built from 13 residues. CDR3 protein: CASRTQGGETQYF. The CDR3, as DNA: TGTGCCAGCAGAACACAGGGGGGAGAGACCCAGTACTTC.

J is TRBJ1-2 and V is TRBV10-3, with a weak D call TRBD1 (5 bases). Between the trimmed V and J ends, which lost 7 bases and 4 bases, there was a span of 13 bases. This CDR3 is 13 amino acids long. Germline CDR1 is ENHRY and CDR2 is SYGVKD. CDR3 in DNA: TGTGCCATCAACGGGGGGGGACGCTATGGCTACACCTTC. Translation gives CAINGGGRYGYTF.

This clone was seen once. This chain uses TRBV11-2 with TRBJ2-7; 10 nucleotides agree with TRBD2. This CDR3 has 16 amino acids. Germline V gene data show CDR1 as SGHAT and CDR2 as FQNNGV. The V gene end was trimmed by 0 bases and the J gene end by 6 bases; junction bases not matched to a gene: 8. In nucleotides, the CDR3 is TGTGCCAGCAGCTTAGATACCCTAGCGGGAGATCTCGAGCAGTACTTC. This gives the protein CASSLDTLAGDLEQYF.